Following are 5 T cell receptor beta chains from one sample sequenced in a study of T cell changes during pregnancy in multiple sclerosis. Assay used: immunoSEQ multiplex PCR; TCRdb lists only in-frame clones, some missing. The data contain around 61,000 clones, 90% of them seen just once; the ten biggest clones take up almost 0.9%. Source: peripheral blood, taken in the first trimester of pregnancy. The receptors originated from a female donor in good health, enrolled as a control in a pregnancy study.

This chain connects TRBV5-1 to TRBJ2-5; D unclear. This CDR3 contains 14 residues. V lost 1 base to trimming and J lost 5 bases, with 12 bases between them. CDR1 is SGHRS and CDR2 is YFSETQ in the germline V gene. The CDR3, as DNA: TGCGCCAGCAGCTTGCTACGGGTTGGGGAGACCCAGTACTTC. Amino acids: CASSLLRVGETQYF. The full variable domain, rest sourced from reference TRBV5-1 and TRBJ2-5, is KAGVTQTPRYLIKTRGQQVTLSCSPISGHRSVSWYQQTPGQGLQFLFEYFSETQRNKGNFPGRFSGRQFSNSRSEMNVSTLELGDSALYLCASSLLRVGETQYFGPGTRLLVL.

A word on this clone: This same CDR3 is encoded by further DNA sequences in the sample. The gene calls are TRBV30 and TRBJ1-2; no firm D call. Germline values: CDR1 GTSNPN, CDR2 SVGIG (reference sequence). V was clipped by 3 bases and J by 0 bases, with 8 bases between them. The CDR3 contains 13 residues. CDR3 amino acids: CAWSRGANYGYTF. In DNA form, the CDR3 reads TGTGCCTGGAGCCGCGGAGCTAACTATGGCTACACCTTC. Full variable domain (missing parts from reference TRBV30 and TRBJ1-2): SQTIHQWPATLVQPVGSPLSLECTVEGTSNPNLYWYRQAAGRGLQLLFYSVGIGQISSEVPQNLSASRPQDRQFILSSKKLLLSDSGFYLCAWSRGANYGYTFGSGTRLTVV.

V gene TRBV5-4 combines with J gene TRBJ1-3, with 8 bases lining up with TRBD1. V lost 2 bases to trimming and J lost 9 bases; unmatched junction nucleotides: 10. The CDR3 covers 15 residues. CDR1 is SGHNT and CDR2 is YYREEE in the germline V gene (reference sequence). CDR3 in amino acids: CASSLWTGRQGTIYF. The CDR3 DNA is TGTGCCAGCAGCTTATGGACAGGGCGGCAGGGCACCATATATTTT.

The gene calls are TRBV11-3 and TRBJ1-3; tentative D call: TRBD1 (6 bases). The V gene lost 2 bases and the J gene lost 7 bases, with 9 bases spanning the gap. The germline gives CDR1 SGHNT, CDR2 YENEEA. This CDR3 has 13 residues. The CDR3 is CASSLLQGNTIYF. In DNA, the CDR3 is TGTGCCAGCAGCTTACTTCAGGGGAACACCATATATTTT.

The chain combines TRBV4-2 with TRBJ1-3; 10 nucleotides match TRBD1. Germline V CDR1 and CDR2: LGHNA, YNFKEQ. V trimming: 1 base; J trimming: 2 bases; junction bases outside the gene matches: 2. The CDR3 runs to 16 residues. CDR3 coding DNA: TGTGCCAGCAGCCAAGCTGGGACAGGGGCTGGAAACACCATATATTTT. It is translated as CASSQAGTGAGNTIYF.